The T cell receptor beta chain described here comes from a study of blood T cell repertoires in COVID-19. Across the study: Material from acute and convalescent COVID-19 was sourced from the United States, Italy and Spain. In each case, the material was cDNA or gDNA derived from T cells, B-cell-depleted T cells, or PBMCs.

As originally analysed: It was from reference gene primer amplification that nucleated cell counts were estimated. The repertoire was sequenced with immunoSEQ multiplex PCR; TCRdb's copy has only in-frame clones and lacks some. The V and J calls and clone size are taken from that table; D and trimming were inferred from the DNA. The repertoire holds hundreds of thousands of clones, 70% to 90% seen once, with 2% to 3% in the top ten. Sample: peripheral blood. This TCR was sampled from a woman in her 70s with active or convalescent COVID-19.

CDR3 nucleotides: TGCGCCAGCAGCGTACAGGGGCACGAGCAGTACTTC. Its translation is CASSVQGHEQYF. The rearrangement links TRBV5-1 to TRBJ2-7, with 7 bases fitting TRBD1. The germline CDR1 and CDR2 sequences are SGHRS and YFSETQ. The V segment lost 4 bases and the J segment 5 bases; nucleotides outside the gene matches: 3. This CDR3 is built from 12 residues.